These 29 T cell receptor beta chains share one sample of origin, sequenced in a study of T cell changes during pregnancy in multiple sclerosis (dated by TCRdb to between 2018 and 2020). The library was produced with the immunoSEQ multiplex PCR assay. Sourced from immuneACCESS, this table was stored by TCRdb with only in-frame sequences that have V and J called. A share of the clones is absent; for the studies checked, an unresolved V gene accounts for under half, and the remainder has no known explanation. Within this sample are some 60,000 clones, with approximately 90% of them counted one time only. The leading ten clones occupy about 0.4% of the sample. The source material was CD4+ T cells from peripheral blood mononuclear cells, sampled in the third trimester of pregnancy. The origin of the receptors is a female donor with multiple sclerosis, enrolled in a pregnancy study.

This clone occurred a few times. This chain joins TRBV7-9 and TRBJ2-7, with 9 bases matching TRBD1. The V gene's germline CDR1 is SEHNR and CDR2 FQNEAQ (reference sequence). This CDR3 has 16 residues. J was trimmed by 0 bases and V by 5 bases; bases with no gene match: 8. CDR3 DNA: TGTGCCAGCAGCCCGACGACAGGGGGGATCTCCTACGAGCAGTACTTC. Amino acids: CASSPTTGGISYEQYF.

The genes are TRBV10-3 and TRBJ1-1; D unclear. The V end lost 8 bases, the J end lost 0 bases, and 10 bases lay between the germline ends. CDR1 is ENHRY and CDR2 is SYGVKD in the germline V gene. The CDR3 sequence is 13 residues long. The CDR3 DNA reads as TGTGCCATCGAGGCTGAGATGAACACTGAAGCTTTCTTT. Translating gives CAIEAEMNTEAFF.

The J gene is TRBJ2-2, the V gene TRBV5-1; D perhaps matches TRBD1 (6 bases). CDR1 is SGHRS and CDR2 is YFSETQ in the germline V gene. The CDR3 loop spans 16 amino acids. Trimming cost V 2 bases and J 2 bases, with 13 bases left between them. The CDR3 spells CASSLQDSLNTGELFF. The DNA for the CDR3 is TGCGCCAGCAGCTTACAGGACAGCCTCAACACCGGGGAGCTGTTTTTT. The full variable domain, with the rest looked up from reference TRBV5-1 and TRBJ2-2, is KAGVTQTPRYLIKTRGQQVTLSCSPISGHRSVSWYQQTPGQGLQFLFEYFSETQRNKGNFPGRFSGRQFSNSRSEMNVSTLELGDSALYLCASSLQDSLNTGELFFGEGSRLTVL.

This chain links TRBV6-5 with TRBJ1-1, with 8 bases matching TRBD1. Germline V CDR1 and CDR2: MNHEY, SVGAGI. J lost 1 base, V lost 2 bases, and 3 bases had no gene match. This CDR3 has 15 amino acids. The CDR3: CASSYQGQANTEAFF. The CDR3 bases are TGTGCCAGCAGTTACCAGGGACAGGCGAACACTGAAGCTTTCTTT.

CDR3 residues: CASRTTSKDRGTNTIYF. In DNA, the CDR3 is TGTGCCAGCAGAACTACGTCGAAGGACAGGGGAACAAACACCATATATTTT. V and J are TRBV7-2 and TRBJ1-3, with 9 bases identical to TRBD1. This CDR3 is built from 17 residues. V lost 6 bases, J lost 6 bases, and 15 bases stayed unmatched. CDR1 is SGHTA, CDR2 FQGNSA, per germline.

The rearrangement links TRBV19 to TRBJ2-4, with 9 bases fitting TRBD1. The CDR3 is 13 amino acids. V gave up 7 bases and J gave up 9 bases; unmatched junction bases: 7. Germline CDR1 and CDR2: LNHDA and SQIVND (reference sequence). CDR3 nucleotides: TGTGCCAGTACTCCGGGACAGGGTGGCATTCAGTACTTC. This codes for CASTPGQGGIQYF.

This chain connects TRBV5-1 to TRBJ2-6; D is possibly TRBD1 (5 bases). CDR3 size: 20 residues. V was pared by 4 bases and J by 0 bases, with 23 bases between. CDR1 SGHRS and CDR2 YFSETQ come from the germline V gene. CDR3 loop: CASSASQAAQLFSGANVLTF. The CDR3 nucleotides are TGCGCCAGCAGCGCTTCACAGGCAGCACAGTTGTTCTCTGGGGCCAACGTCCTGACTTTC.

The chain is built from TRBV6-5 and TRBJ1-4, with D perhaps TRBD1 (6 bases). CDR1 MNHEY and CDR2 SVGAGI come from the germline V gene. The CDR3 is made up of 13 amino acids. V lost 5 bases, J lost 4 bases, and 8 bases lay in between. CDR3 sequence: CASSTGINEKLFF. The CDR3 region has the DNA TGTGCCAGCAGTACAGGGATTAATGAAAAACTGTTTTTT.

The V call is TRBV6-1, the J call TRBJ1-2; a weak D match, TRBD1 (5 bases). Germline CDR1 MNHNS, CDR2 SASEGT. The CDR3 is 15 amino acids. Trimming removed 1 base from V and 4 bases from J, with 13 bases in between. CDR3 amino acids: CASSEVEGWVYGYTF. The DNA of the CDR3 is TGTGCCAGCAGTGAAGTGGAGGGGTGGGTCTATGGCTACACCTTC.

This clone appeared many times. V usage is TRBV7-3 and J usage is TRBJ2-3; the D gene is possibly TRBD2 (6 bases). The germline V gene encodes CDR1 SGHTA and CDR2 FQGTGA. Trimming removed 2 bases at V and 2 bases at J, with 11 bases between. CDR3 length equals 15 residues. The CDR3 bases are TGTGCCAGCAGCTTAGGGACGGGACTCACAGATACGCAGTATTTT. Protein: CASSLGTGLTDTQYF.

This chain connects TRBV30 to TRBJ2-3, with D possibly matching TRBD1 (7 bases). Germline CDR1 and CDR2: GTSNPN and SVGIG (reference sequence). V was pared by 3 bases and J by 10 bases, with 11 bases between. The CDR3 totals 11 residues. CDR3 residues: CAWSLRGAQYF. The CDR3, as DNA: TGTGCCTGGAGCCTCAGGGGGGCGCAGTATTTT.

The J gene is TRBJ2-1, the V gene TRBV6-6; tentatively, D is TRBD1 (5 bases). Trimming removed 8 bases at V and 8 bases at J, with 10 bases between. CDR3 length: 11 amino acids. The germline gives CDR1 MNHNY, CDR2 SVGAGI (reference sequence). In nucleotides, the CDR3 is TGTGCCAGCCTGTCACAGGATGAGCAGTTCTTC. Protein: CASLSQDEQFF.

The chain links TRBV29-1 to TRBJ2-7, with D perhaps TRBD1 (5 bases). V dropped 4 bases and J dropped 3 bases, with 19 bases sitting between them. Per germline, CDR1 SQVTM and CDR2 ANQGSEA. The CDR3 covers 15 residues. CDR3 sequence reads: CSVVWSRGILYEQYF. The CDR3 region has the DNA TGCAGCGTTGTCTGGTCAAGGGGTATCCTCTACGAGCAGTACTTC.

The gene calls are TRBV7-8 and TRBJ1-2; D call uncertain. The CDR3 runs to 13 residues. Deletions cut 5 bases from V and 1 base from J, with 8 bases between. The germline V gene encodes CDR1 SGHVS and CDR2 FQNEAQ. Written as DNA, the CDR3 is TGTGCCAGCAGCCCCGGGGATAACTATGGCTACACCTTC. Translated, it gives CASSPGDNYGYTF.

This chain joins TRBV7-8 and TRBJ1-6; D is unresolved. Germline-derived CDR1 and CDR2 are SGHVS and FQNEAQ. The CDR3 is 17 amino acids. V was pared by 2 bases and J by 0 bases, with 11 bases between. The CDR3 DNA reads as TGTGCCAGCAGCTTAAGATCAGGAAGCTCCTATAATTCACCCCTCCACTTT. Amino acids: CASSLRSGSSYNSPLHF.

The genes are TRBV5-1 and TRBJ1-6; D call uncertain. Trimming pared 0 bases from V and 4 bases from J, leaving 8 bases between. Germline CDR1 and CDR2: SGHRS and YFSETQ. The length of the CDR3 is 15 residues. The CDR3 reads CASSLDTDYNSPLHF. The CDR3 DNA follows: TGCGCCAGCAGCTTGGATACAGATTATAATTCACCCCTCCACTTT.

The rearrangement links TRBV7-9 to TRBJ1-1, with D unresolved. Germline V lookup: CDR1 SEHNR, CDR2 FQNEAQ (reference sequence). The CDR3 totals 13 residues. Trimming left V 3 bases short and J 1 base short, with 6 bases between. The CDR3 region has the DNA TGTGCCAGCAGCTTGAACGGGAACACTGAAGCTTTCTTT. It translates to CASSLNGNTEAFF.

This chain links TRBV7-2 with TRBJ1-2; 9 nucleotides agree with TRBD1. The V and J ends lost 1 base and 8 bases, in that order; junction bases with no gene match: 5. Germline V CDR1 and CDR2: SGHTA, FQGNSA. The CDR3 totals 14 residues. The CDR3 DNA follows: TGTGCCAGCAGCTTAGATCACAGGGGGCGAGGCTACACCTTC. Protein product: CASSLDHRGRGYTF.

The J gene is TRBJ2-5, the V gene TRBV5-1, with TRBD2 identical over 7 bases. The germline V gene encodes CDR1 SGHRS and CDR2 YFSETQ. This CDR3 spans 13 amino acids. J gave up 3 bases and V 5 bases, and 4 bases lay outside the gene matches. CDR3 DNA: TGCGCCAGCAGAACAAGCGGGGAAGAGACCCAGTACTTC. It translates to CASRTSGEETQYF.

This clone was counted a single time. The CDR3 coding sequence is TGTGCCAGCAGCTTGGGGGGACCCCAAGAGACCCAGTACTTC. This translates into CASSLGGPQETQYF. The chain joins TRBV7-9 to TRBJ2-5; D possibly corresponds to TRBD2 (6 bases). In germline, CDR1 is SEHNR, CDR2 FQNEAQ (reference sequence). CDR3 length: 14 amino acids. V was pared by 3 bases and J by 1 base, with 9 bases between.

V gene TRBV10-3 combines with J gene TRBJ1-2; 9 bases fit TRBD1. CDR3 length: 16 amino acids. CDR1 ENHRY and CDR2 SYGVKD come from the germline V gene. Trimming cost V 10 bases and J 1 base; bases outside gene matches: 13. CDR3 DNA sequence: TGTGCCACCGGACCTGGGACAGGGAATTTTAACTATGGCTACACCTTC. Translation gives CATGPGTGNFNYGYTF.

V and J are TRBV19 and TRBJ2-3, with D maybe TRBD1 (5 bases). Germline V CDR1 and CDR2: LNHDA, SQIVND (reference sequence). The CDR3 has 16 residues. V shed 10 bases and J shed 1 base, with 21 bases lying between them. The CDR3 region has the DNA TGTGCCACAGGAAGGACAAGGGGCTCACGCACAGATACGCAGTATTTT. Amino acid sequence: CATGRTRGSRTDTQYF.

This clone has only one observation. The CDR3 nucleotides read TGTGCCAGCAGCTTAGCCCATACAGGGGGCTCTTACGAGCAGTACTTC. This gives the protein CASSLAHTGGSYEQYF. The rearrangement joins TRBV11-2 to TRBJ2-7; 9 positions agree with TRBD1. Looked up from germline, CDR1 is SGHAT and CDR2 is FQNNGV. V lost 1 base to trimming and J lost 4 bases; unmatched junction nucleotides: 8. The CDR3 is 16 amino acids. Together with reference TRBV11-2 and TRBJ2-7, the CDR3 gives the full variable domain: EAGVAQSPRYKIIEKRQSVAFWCNPISGHATLYWYQQILGQGPKLLIQFQNNGVVDDSQLPKDRFSAERLKGVDSTLKIQPAKLEDSAVYLCASSLAHTGGSYEQYFGPGTRLTVT.

J is TRBJ1-1 and V is TRBV11-1; D remains ambiguous. The V end lost 3 bases, the J end lost 8 bases, and 13 bases lay between the germline ends. The CDR3 totals 13 residues. Per germline, CDR1 SGHAT and CDR2 FQDESV (reference sequence). CDR3 sequence (DNA): TGTGCCAGCAGCTTTCCCCCGGCGGGAGAAGCTTTCTTT. Translated, it gives CASSFPPAGEAFF.

J is TRBJ2-7 and V is TRBV23-1, with 7 bases fitting TRBD1. TRBV23-1 is an open reading frame, and its role is uncertain. Unmatched junction bases numbered 7, after V lost 4 bases and J lost 1 base. This CDR3 has 15 amino acids. The CDR3 loop reads CASSRPGQLSYEQYF. CDR3 nucleotide sequence: TGCGCCAGCAGTCGACCGGGACAGCTATCCTACGAGCAGTACTTC.

The chain couples TRBV9 to TRBJ2-7; 11 bases map to TRBD2. The CDR3 loop spans 18 amino acids. Germline V lookup: CDR1 SGDLS, CDR2 YYNGEE. The V and J ends lost 1 base and 5 bases, in that order; junction bases with no gene match: 14. CDR3 loop: CASSVSTGLAGGPHEQYF. CDR3 coding DNA: TGTGCCAGCAGCGTATCCACCGGGTTAGCGGGGGGGCCCCACGAGCAGTACTTC.

The J gene is TRBJ2-5, the V gene TRBV5-1; no firm D call. With 2 bases removed from V and 3 bases from J, the gap between germline ends came to 11 bases. This CDR3 is 14 amino acids long. CDR1 is SGHRS and CDR2 is YFSETQ in the germline V gene. The CDR3 protein is CASSFDRSEETQYF. DNA of the CDR3: TGCGCCAGCAGCTTTGACCGGAGCGAAGAGACCCAGTACTTC.

The chain recombines TRBV19 with TRBJ1-2, with 10 positions matching TRBD1. Trimming at V came to 3 bases and at J to 4 bases, leaving 2 bases not matched to a gene. The V gene's germline CDR1 is LNHDA and CDR2 SQIVND (reference sequence). The CDR3 contains 14 residues. CDR3 coding DNA: TGTGCCAGTAGTATGGACAGGGGGAGCTATGGCTACACCTTC. This gives the protein CASSMDRGSYGYTF.

This clone was picked up a small number of times. This rearrangement joins TRBV5-5 to TRBJ1-4; tentative D call: TRBD1 (5 bases). From germline, CDR1 is SGHKS and CDR2 YYEKEE (reference sequence). V lost 5 bases, J lost 7 bases, and 18 bases lay in between. This CDR3 has 15 amino acids. CDR3 sequence: CASSSAKGDGEKLFF. The CDR3, as DNA: TGTGCCAGCAGTTCCGCCAAAGGGGATGGTGAAAAACTGTTTTTT.